This entry lists 8 T cell receptor beta chains sequenced from one sample in a study of blood T cell repertoires in COVID-19. Method: immunoSEQ multiplex PCR; TCRdb's copy keeps in-frame clones and lacks some. The table has under 45,000 clones, around 90% seen once. Input material: peripheral blood. These receptors came from a woman in her 40s with acute or convalescent COVID-19.

This clone was observed a handful of times. The chain recombines TRBV2 with TRBJ1-3; 7 positions match TRBD1. The CDR3 is made up of 15 amino acids. From germline, CDR1 is SNHLY and CDR2 FYNNEI. Germline trimming cut 3 bases from V and 4 bases from J; bases unmatched to any gene: 6. The CDR3 bases are TGTGCCAGCAGTGATAGGGCAGGGGGAGGAAACACCATATATTTT. It specifies CASSDRAGGGNTIYF.

The CDR3 coding sequence is TGCGCCAGCAGCTTGTATCTGGGGGCTAGCGGGAGAGTGGAGACCCAGTACTTC. It is translated as CASSLYLGASGRVETQYF. V usage is TRBV5-1 and J usage is TRBJ2-5, with 10 bases identical to TRBD2. The CDR3 has 18 amino acids. Trimming cost V 1 base and J 5 bases; bases outside gene matches: 14. CDR1 is SGHRS and CDR2 is YFSETQ in the germline V gene.

This clone was counted a single time. The V call is TRBV6-2 or TRBV6-3, the J call TRBJ1-6; D gene ambiguous. Trimming cost V 5 bases and J 0 bases, with 5 bases left between them. CDR1 and CDR2 from the germline V gene are MNHEY and SVGEGT. This CDR3 comprises 14 residues. The CDR3 coding sequence is TGTGCCAGCAGTGTCAGCTCCTATAATTCACCCCTCCACTTT. Its protein product is CASSVSSYNSPLHF.

The V gene is TRBV6-1, the J gene TRBJ1-5; 7 bases agree with TRBD1. Germline V gene data show CDR1 as MNHNS and CDR2 as SASEGT. The CDR3 length is 14 residues. The J segment lost 7 bases and the V segment lost 2 bases, leaving 5 bases of the junction unmatched. CDR3 sequence (DNA): TGTGCCAGCAGTGAATCGACAGGGAGGCAGCCCCAGCATTTT. Its protein product is CASSESTGRQPQHF.

This chain links TRBV25-1 with TRBJ2-3; TRBD2 might be the D (5 bases). Germline-derived CDR1 and CDR2 are MGHDK and SYGVNS. This CDR3 has 16 amino acids. Trimming left V 6 bases short and J 3 bases short, with 19 bases between. The CDR3 DNA sequence: TGTGCCAGCAGACTTCCGGGAACCCGCGCGACAGATACGCAGTATTTT. It is translated as CASRLPGTRATDTQYF.

The chain couples TRBV9 to TRBJ2-3, with a tentative D call TRBD1 (6 bases). The V end lost 5 bases, the J end lost 2 bases, and 9 bases lay between the germline ends. The CDR3 has 13 amino acids. Germline V CDR1 and CDR2: SGDLS, YYNGEE. CDR3: CASSGQYTDTQYF. CDR3 sequence (DNA): TGTGCCAGCAGTGGACAGTACACAGATACGCAGTATTTT.

The V gene is TRBV10-3, the J gene TRBJ1-5; D possibly corresponds to TRBD1 (5 bases). Trimming shortened V by 3 bases and J by 11 bases, and 14 bases separated the two germline ends. Germline V gene data show CDR1 as ENHRY and CDR2 as SYGVKD. The CDR3 is made up of 13 amino acids. The CDR3 DNA follows: TGTGCCATCAGTGACCCGCGGGGGGACGCCCAGCATTTT. Translated, it gives CAISDPRGDAQHF.

This sequence joins TRBV5-6 and TRBJ1-1; 9 bases align to TRBD1. The CDR3 covers 12 residues. CDR1 and CDR2 (germline): SGHDT, YYEEEE. The trim removed 4 bases at V and 8 bases at J, leaving 3 bases unmatched. For the CDR3, the DNA is TGTGCCAGCAGCAGGGGACAGGGAGAAGCTTTCTTT. It translates to CASSRGQGEAFF.